This entry features one TCR beta chain sequence. These data come from a study of T cell responses to AZD1222 COVID-19 vaccine. The table came from immunoSEQ multiplex PCR; TCRdb's copy has only in-frame clones and leaves some out. Of 120,000 to 150,000 clones listed, 82% are singletons. The source is an adult in good health. Sequenced here: peripheral blood, sampled on day 0 of MenACWY control vaccination.

This CDR3 reads CASSWPPGTGSFRGEAFF. DNA for the CDR3: TGTGCCAGCAGCTGGCCTCCCGGGACAGGGAGTTTTCGGGGTGAAGCTTTCTTT. The rearrangement uses TRBV5-4 and TRBJ1-1, with 9 nucleotides matching TRBD1. CDR1 and CDR2 (germline): SGHNT, YYREEE (reference sequence). J lost 7 bases, V lost 3 bases, and 19 bases had no gene match. There are 18 residues in the CDR3.